A selection of T cell receptor beta chains follows, all from one sample in a study of CD8+ T cells in alopecia areata. The method was immunoSEQ multiplex PCR; TCRdb's version includes in-frame clones alone and lacks a portion of them. The profile covers over 150,000 clones, with around 63% appearing a single time and 1.7% taken by the ten largest. This specimen consisted of CD4+ T cells sorted from blood, obtained at week 0. The receptors derive from a human donor with alopecia areata. Both conserved end residues are part of each CDR3. The D gene is left open where the match is weak. Rows may omit the clone size; those that give it use once, few, many or a size class.

d_gene,j_gene,abundance,len,v_gene,CDR3aa,CDR3nt
.,TRBJ1-6,once,15,TRBV15,CATSRDRRDGSPLHF,TGTGCCACCAGCAGAGATAGGCGGGATGGTTCACCCCTCCACTTT
TRBD2,TRBJ2-1,.,19,TRBV4-2,CASSHYLAGSLSSYNEQFF,TGTGCCAGCAGCCACTATCTAGCGGGGTCCCTCAGCTCCTACAATGAGCAGTTCTTC
.,TRBJ1-1,.,14,TRBV9,CASSVDLKNTEAFF,TGTGCCAGCAGCGTAGATTTAAAGAACACTGAAGCTTTCTTT
.,TRBJ1-1,many,14,TRBV19,CASSNRELNTEAFF,TGTGCCAGTAGTAATCGGGAACTGAACACTGAAGCTTTCTTT
TRBD1,TRBJ2-7,.,14,TRBV5-1,CASSQGQLGDEQYF,TGCGCCAGCAGCCAGGGACAGCTAGGCGACGAGCAGTACTTC
.,TRBJ1-1,.,12,TRBV30,CAWSVTRTEAFF,TGTGCCTGGAGTGTTACTCGTACTGAAGCTTTCTTT
.,TRBJ1-5,few,14,TRBV2,CASSGGANGQPQHF,TGTGCCAGCAGTGGGGGGGCCAACGGGCAGCCCCAGCATTTT
TRBD1,TRBJ2-7,.,18,TRBV18,CASSPVPPTGQGLYEQYF,TGTGCCAGCTCACCGGTTCCCCCCACGGGACAGGGCCTGTACGAGCAGTACTTC
TRBD1,TRBJ1-1,.,13,TRBV7-3,CASSLGTGGEAFF,TGTGCCAGCAGCTTAGGGACAGGGGGAGAAGCTTTCTTT
.,TRBJ1-1,.,13,TRBV7-2,CASSLGSGTEAFF,TGTGCCAGCAGCTTGGGCTCGGGCACTGAAGCTTTCTTT
TRBD1,TRBJ1-1,.,14,TRBV9,CASSPWDRGTEAFF,TGTGCCAGCAGCCCATGGGACAGGGGCACTGAAGCTTTCTTT
TRBD1,TRBJ2-7,.,12,TRBV30,CAWTRTGQYTYF,TGTGCCTGGACCCGGACAGGGCAATACACGTACTTC
.,TRBJ2-3,.,15,TRBV7-2,CASSPRASRADTQYF,TGTGCCAGCAGCCCTCGGGCCAGCCGCGCAGATACGCAGTATTTT
.,TRBJ2-2,.,16,TRBV4-3,CASSQDLGAQSRELFF,TGCGCCAGCAGCCAAGATCTGGGGGCCCAAAGCCGGGAGCTGTTTTTT
TRBD1,TRBJ1-3,.,16,TRBV5-6,CASSPNRDRRGNTIYF,TGTGCCAGCAGCCCGAACCGGGACAGGCGAGGAAACACCATATATTTT